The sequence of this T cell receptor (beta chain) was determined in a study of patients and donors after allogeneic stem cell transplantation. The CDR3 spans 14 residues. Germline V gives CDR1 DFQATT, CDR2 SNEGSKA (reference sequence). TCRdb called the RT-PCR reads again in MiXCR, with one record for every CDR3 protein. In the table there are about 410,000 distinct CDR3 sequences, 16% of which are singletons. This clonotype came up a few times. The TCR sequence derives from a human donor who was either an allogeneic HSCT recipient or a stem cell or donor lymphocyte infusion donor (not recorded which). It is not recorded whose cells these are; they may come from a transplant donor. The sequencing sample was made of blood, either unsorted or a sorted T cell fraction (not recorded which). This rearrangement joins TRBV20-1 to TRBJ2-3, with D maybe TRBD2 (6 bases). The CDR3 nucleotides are TGCGGCAACCTGGGGCGGGGAAGCACAGATACGCAGTATTTT. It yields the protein CGNLGRGSTDTQYF.